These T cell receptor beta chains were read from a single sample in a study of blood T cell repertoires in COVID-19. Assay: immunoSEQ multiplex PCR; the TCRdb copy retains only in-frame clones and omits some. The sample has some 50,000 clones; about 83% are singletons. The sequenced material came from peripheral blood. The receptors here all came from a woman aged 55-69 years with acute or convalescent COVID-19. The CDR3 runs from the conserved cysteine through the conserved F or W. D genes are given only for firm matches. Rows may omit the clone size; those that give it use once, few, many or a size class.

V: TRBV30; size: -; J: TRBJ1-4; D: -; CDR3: CAWSVRVREKLFF; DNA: TGTGCCTGGAGTGTCCGGGTAAGGGAAAAACTGTTTTTT
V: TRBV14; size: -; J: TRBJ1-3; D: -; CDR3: CASSQAVISGNTIYF; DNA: TGTGCCAGCAGCCAAGCGGTCATCTCTGGAAACACCATATATTTT
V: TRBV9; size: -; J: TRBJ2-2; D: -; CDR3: CASSLAVDTGELFF; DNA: TGTGCCAGCAGCCTGGCAGTTGACACCGGGGAGCTGTTTTTT
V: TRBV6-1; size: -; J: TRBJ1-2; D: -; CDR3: CASSAQGAGELYGYTF; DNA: TGTGCCAGCAGTGCGCAAGGTGCAGGGGAGCTCTATGGCTACACCTTC
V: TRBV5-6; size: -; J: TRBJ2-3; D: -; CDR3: CASSGPWRKLTDTQYF; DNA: TGTGCCAGCAGCGGCCCTTGGCGGAAGCTCACAGATACGCAGTATTTT
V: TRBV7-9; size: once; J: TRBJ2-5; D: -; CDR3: CASSKRGSSETQYF; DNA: TGTGCCAGCAGCAAAAGGGGTAGCAGCGAGACCCAGTACTTC
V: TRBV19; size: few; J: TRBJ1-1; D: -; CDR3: CASSIAGGPSTEAFF; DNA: TGTGCCAGTAGTATAGCGGGGGGTCCGAGCACTGAAGCTTTCTTT
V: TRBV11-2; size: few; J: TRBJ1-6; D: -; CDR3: CASSLEVSIQNYDYNSPLHF; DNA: TGTGCCAGCAGCTTAGAAGTCAGTATTCAAAATTACGACTATAATTCACCCCTCCACTTT
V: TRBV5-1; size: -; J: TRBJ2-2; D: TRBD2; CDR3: CASSWGIAGVSGELFF; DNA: TGCGCCAGCAGCTGGGGTATAGCGGGAGTCTCCGGGGAGCTGTTTTTT
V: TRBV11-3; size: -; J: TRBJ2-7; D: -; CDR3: CASSLTTNSYEQYF; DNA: TGTGCCAGCAGCTTGACGACTAACTCCTACGAGCAGTACTTC
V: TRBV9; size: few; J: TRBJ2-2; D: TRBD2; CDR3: CASSDGTSGRSVSGELFF; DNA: TGTGCCAGCAGCGATGGGACTAGCGGGAGATCTGTGTCCGGGGAGCTGTTTTTT
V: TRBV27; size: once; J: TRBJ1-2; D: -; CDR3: CASSLSTNYGYTF; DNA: TGTGCCAGCAGTTTGTCCACTAACTATGGCTACACCTTC
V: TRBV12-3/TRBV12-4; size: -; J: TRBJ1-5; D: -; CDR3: CATSPGVNQPQHF; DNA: TGTGCCACCTCGCCGGGGGTCAATCAGCCCCAGCATTTT
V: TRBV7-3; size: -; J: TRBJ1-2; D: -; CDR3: CASSLNGLLNGYTF; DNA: TGTGCCAGCAGCTTAAATGGACTTTTGAATGGCTACACCTTC
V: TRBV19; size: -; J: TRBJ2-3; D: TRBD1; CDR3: CASSWGQTGEVTQYF; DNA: TGTGCCAGTAGCTGGGGACAAACAGGGGAAGTTACGCAGTATTTT
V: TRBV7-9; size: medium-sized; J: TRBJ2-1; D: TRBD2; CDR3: CASSSKRLAGASNEQFF; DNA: TGTGCCAGCAGCAGTAAGAGGCTAGCGGGGGCTTCCAATGAGCAGTTCTTC
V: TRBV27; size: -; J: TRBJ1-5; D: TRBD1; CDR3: CASSAYNRGRNQPQHF; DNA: TGTGCCAGCAGTGCTTACAACAGGGGGCGCAATCAGCCCCAGCATTTT
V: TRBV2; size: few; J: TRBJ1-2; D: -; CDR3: CASSEAEPYGYTF; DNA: TGTGCCAGCAGTGAAGCTGAGCCTTATGGCTACACCTTC
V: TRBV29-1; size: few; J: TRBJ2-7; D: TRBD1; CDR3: CSARQGSYEQYF; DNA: TGCAGCGCCCGACAGGGATCCTACGAGCAGTACTTC
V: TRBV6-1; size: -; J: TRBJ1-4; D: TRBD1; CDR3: CASSDRGQYEKLFF; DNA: TGTGCCAGCAGTGACCGGGGACAGTATGAAAAACTGTTTTTT
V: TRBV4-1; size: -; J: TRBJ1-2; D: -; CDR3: CASSQDGRGDYGYTF; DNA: TGCGCCAGCAGCCAAGATGGCAGGGGAGACTATGGCTACACCTTC
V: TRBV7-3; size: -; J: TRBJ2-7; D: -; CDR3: CASSFDRMSSYEQYF; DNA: TGTGCCAGCAGCTTCGACAGGATGAGCTCCTACGAGCAGTACTTC
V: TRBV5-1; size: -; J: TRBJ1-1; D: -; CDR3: CASSPERGNTEAFF; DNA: TGCGCCAGCAGCCCGGAGCGGGGGAACACTGAAGCTTTCTTT
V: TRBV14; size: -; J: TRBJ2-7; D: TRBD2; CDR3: CASSQVASGRGEQYF; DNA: TGTGCCAGCAGCCAAGTGGCTAGCGGGAGGGGCGAGCAGTACTTC
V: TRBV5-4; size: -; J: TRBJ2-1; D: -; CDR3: CASSFYRGSLASSYNEQFF; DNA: TGTGCCAGCAGCTTCTACCGGGGGTCCCTAGCGAGCTCCTACAATGAGCAGTTCTTC
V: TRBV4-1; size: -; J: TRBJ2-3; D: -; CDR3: CASSQGQDPTDTQYF; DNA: TGCGCCAGCAGCCAAGGACAGGACCCCACAGATACGCAGTATTTT
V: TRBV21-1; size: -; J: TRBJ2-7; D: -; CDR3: CASENSTGRDSYEQYF; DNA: TGTGCCAGCGAAAACTCCACTGGGCGGGACAGCTACGAGCAGTACTTC
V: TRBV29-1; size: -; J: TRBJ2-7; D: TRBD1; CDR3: CSARQGPYEQYF; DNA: TGCAGCGCCCGACAGGGTCCCTACGAGCAGTACTTC
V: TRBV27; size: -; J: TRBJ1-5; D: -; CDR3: CASSFRGRRNQPQHF; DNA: TGTGCCAGCAGTTTCCGCGGGCGCCGCAATCAGCCCCAGCATTTT
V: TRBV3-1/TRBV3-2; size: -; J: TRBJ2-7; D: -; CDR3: CASSSQGTYEQYF; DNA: TGTGCCAGCAGTTCTCAGGGTACCTACGAGCAGTACTTC
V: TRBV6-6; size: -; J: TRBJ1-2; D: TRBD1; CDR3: CASSPTGDYGYTF; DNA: TGTGCCAGCAGCCCGACAGGGGACTATGGCTACACCTTC
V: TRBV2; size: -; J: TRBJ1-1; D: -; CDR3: CASSAEAGFLYTEAFF; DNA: TGTGCCAGCAGTGCGGAGGCGGGATTTCTCTACACTGAAGCTTTCTTT
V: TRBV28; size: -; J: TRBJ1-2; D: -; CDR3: CASSIEGYGYTF; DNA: TGTGCCAGCAGTATAGAGGGATATGGCTACACCTTC
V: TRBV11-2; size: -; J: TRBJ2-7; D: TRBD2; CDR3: CASSLLAGEQYF; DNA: TGTGCCAGCAGCTTACTAGCGGGAGAGCAGTACTTC
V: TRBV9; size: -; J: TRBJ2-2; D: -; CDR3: CASSVSFTGELFF; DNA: TGTGCCAGCAGCGTCTCTTTCACCGGGGAGCTGTTTTTT
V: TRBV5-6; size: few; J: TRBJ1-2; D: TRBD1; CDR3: CASSLRQGDGYTF; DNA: TGTGCCAGCAGCTTGAGGCAGGGGGATGGCTACACCTTC
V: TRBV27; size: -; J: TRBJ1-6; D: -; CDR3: CASSRYNSPLHF; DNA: TGTGCCAGCAGTCGCTATAATTCACCCCTCCACTTT
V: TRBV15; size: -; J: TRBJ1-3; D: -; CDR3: CATSSFRQSSGNTIYF; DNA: TGTGCCACCAGCAGCTTTAGACAGTCCTCTGGAAACACCATATATTTT
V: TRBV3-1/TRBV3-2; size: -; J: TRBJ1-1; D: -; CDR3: CASSPGLNTEAFF; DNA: TGTGCCAGCAGCCCGGGACTCAACACTGAAGCTTTCTTT
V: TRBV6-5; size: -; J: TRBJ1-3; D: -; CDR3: CASSLQGTGNTIYF; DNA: TGTGCCAGCAGCCTACAGGGAACAGGAAACACCATATATTTT
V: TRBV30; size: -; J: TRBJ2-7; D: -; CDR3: CAWTRKAAGSYEQYF; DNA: TGTGCCTGGACTAGAAAAGCGGCAGGCTCCTACGAGCAGTACTTC
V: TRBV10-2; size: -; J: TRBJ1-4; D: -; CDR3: CASSELNRNEKLFF; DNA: TGCGCCAGCAGTGAGCTCAATCGGAATGAAAAACTGTTTTTT
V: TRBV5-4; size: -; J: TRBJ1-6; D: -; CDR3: CASSLTGRNSPLHF; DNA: TGTGCCAGCAGCTTGACAGGGCGGAATTCACCCCTCCACTTT
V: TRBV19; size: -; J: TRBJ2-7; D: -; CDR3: CASSTGLLGEQYF; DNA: TGTGCCAGTAGTACAGGGTTATTAGGCGAGCAGTACTTC
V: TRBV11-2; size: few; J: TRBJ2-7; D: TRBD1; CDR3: CASSIPPGQGEWVAYEQYF; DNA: TGTGCCAGCAGCATACCGCCGGGACAGGGGGAATGGGTGGCCTACGAGCAGTACTTC
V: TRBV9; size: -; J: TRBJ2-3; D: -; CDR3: CASSVGGGTTDTQYF; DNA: TGTGCCAGCAGCGTAGGTGGCGGTACCACAGATACGCAGTATTTT
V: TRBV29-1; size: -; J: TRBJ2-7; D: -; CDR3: CSVESPTIGGQYF; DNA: TGCAGCGTTGAATCTCCCACGATTGGAGGGCAGTACTTC
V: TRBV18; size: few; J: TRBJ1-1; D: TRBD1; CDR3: CASSADRGPTAEAFF; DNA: TGTGCCAGCTCCGCGGACAGGGGGCCAACTGCTGAAGCTTTCTTT